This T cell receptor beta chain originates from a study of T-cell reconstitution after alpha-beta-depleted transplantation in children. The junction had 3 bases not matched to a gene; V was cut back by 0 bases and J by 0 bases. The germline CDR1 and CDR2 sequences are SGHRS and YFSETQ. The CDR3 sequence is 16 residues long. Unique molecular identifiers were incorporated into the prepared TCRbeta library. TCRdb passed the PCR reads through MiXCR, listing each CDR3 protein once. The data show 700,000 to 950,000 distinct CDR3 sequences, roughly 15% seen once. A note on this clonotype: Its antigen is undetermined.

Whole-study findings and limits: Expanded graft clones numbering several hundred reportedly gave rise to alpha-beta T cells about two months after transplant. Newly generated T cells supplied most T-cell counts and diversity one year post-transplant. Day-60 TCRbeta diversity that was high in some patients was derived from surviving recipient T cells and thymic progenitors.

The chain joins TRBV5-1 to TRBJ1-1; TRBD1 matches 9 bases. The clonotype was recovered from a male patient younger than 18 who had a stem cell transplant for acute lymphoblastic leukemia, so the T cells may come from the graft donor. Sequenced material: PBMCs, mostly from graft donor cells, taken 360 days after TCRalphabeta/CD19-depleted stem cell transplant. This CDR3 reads CASSLDGQGMNTEAFF. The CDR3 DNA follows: TGCGCCAGCAGCTTGGATGGACAGGGGATGAACACTGAAGCTTTCTTT.